Listed below are T cell receptor beta chains from one sample, sequenced in a study of technical replicates of blood from a handful of donors. TCRdb's copy holds only in-frame clones and misses some; the assay was immunoSEQ multiplex PCR. Among 45,000 to 60,000 clones listed, about 95% were seen once. Material for sequencing was PBMCs. All receptors come from a human donor in good health. Some clones in this sample may be carry-over from other donors' samples. Both conserved end residues are part of each CDR3. Each record gives: D gene, V gene, J gene, clone size, CDR3 DNA, CDR3 protein. A D gene is named only where the DNA matches it firmly. Only some rows state a clone size, as once, few, many or a class for expanded clones.

-	TRBV29-1	TRBJ2-1	-	TGCAGCGTTGAAGTTTCCTCCCGTGAGCAGTTCTTC	CSVEVSSREQFF
-	TRBV6-5	TRBJ1-1	once	TGTGCCAGCAGTTACTCTGGGGCGAACACTGAAGCTTTCTTT	CASSYSGANTEAFF
-	TRBV6-5	TRBJ2-3	-	TGTGCCAGCAGTTACTCCCGGGTTGGTACGCAGTATTTT	CASSYSRVGTQYF
-	TRBV12-2	TRBJ1-2	-	TGTGCAAGTCCCTCGGGGGGTGGGGGCAGGGGCTACACCTTC	CASPSGGGGRGYTF
-	TRBV6-4	TRBJ2-5	-	TGTGCCACCACGCCCGGACAGGGAGGGCCAGAGACCCAGTACTTC	CATTPGQGGPETQYF
TRBD2	TRBV5-5	TRBJ2-5	-	TGTGCCAGCAGTAGGGGACTAGCAACCACGGAGACCCAGTACTTC	CASSRGLATTETQYF
TRBD1	TRBV19	TRBJ2-1	once	TGTGCCAGTAGTGCGACAGGGTTCTACAATGAGCAGTTCTTC	CASSATGFYNEQFF
-	TRBV5-1	TRBJ1-1	-	TGCGCCAGCAGGAGCCTATCGGGCACTGAAGCTTTCTTT	CASRSLSGTEAFF
-	TRBV21-1	TRBJ2-7	-	TGTGCCAGCAGCAAAGTGACGGGTCGATCTCACGAGCAGTACTTC	CASSKVTGRSHEQYF
-	TRBV5-4	TRBJ2-4	-	TGTGCCAGCAGTTCAGACACTTTAGCCAAAAACATTCAGTACTTC	CASSSDTLAKNIQYF
TRBD2	TRBV7-3	TRBJ2-1	-	TGTGCCAGCAGCTTAACGATGCCGGCTAGCGGCAATGAGCAGTTCTTC	CASSLTMPASGNEQFF
-	TRBV4-2	TRBJ2-5	-	TGTGCCAGCAGCCTCGAAGGGGGTGGACAAGAGACCCAGTACTTC	CASSLEGGGQETQYF
-	TRBV23-1	TRBJ1-3	once	TGCGCCAGCAGTCAATCCCGGGGAGACTCTGGAAACACCATATATTTT	CASSQSRGDSGNTIYF
TRBD1	TRBV7-9	TRBJ2-2	-	TGTGCCAGCAGCTCGACAGGGACCGGGGAGCTGTTTTTT	CASSSTGTGELFF
-	TRBV5-5	TRBJ1-1	-	TGTGCCAGGGATGATCGGGGAGAAATGAACACTGAAGCTTTCTTT	CARDDRGEMNTEAFF
TRBD1	TRBV27	TRBJ2-7	-	TGTGCCAGCAAACCTTGGGGGACAGATGCGACCTACGAGCAGTACTTC	CASKPWGTDATYEQYF
-	TRBV5-4	TRBJ2-3	-	TGTGCCAGCAGCTCCCAGGGATGGGGCACGCAGTATTTT	CASSSQGWGTQYF
TRBD1	TRBV19	TRBJ1-3	few	TGTGCCAGTAGGCCCAACAGGGACAGCTCTGGAAACACCATATATTTT	CASRPNRDSSGNTIYF
-	TRBV18	TRBJ1-1	-	TGTGCCAGCTCACCAAGGTTAGGGGACACTGAAGCTTTCTTT	CASSPRLGDTEAFF
-	TRBV9	TRBJ2-1	-	TGTGCCAGCAGCGTAGCTATTTTTCGTGAGCAGTTCTTC	CASSVAIFREQFF
TRBD1	TRBV7-6	TRBJ2-7	-	TGTGCCAGCAGCGCCTTCCAGGGGGCAAGCGAGCAGTACTTC	CASSAFQGASEQYF
TRBD2	TRBV9	TRBJ2-5	-	TGTGCCAGCAGCGACGGGGGGGCAGAGACCCAGTACTTC	CASSDGGAETQYF
-	TRBV29-1	TRBJ1-2	-	TGCAGCGTTGATGAGGGCGGTATCTATGGCTACACCTTC	CSVDEGGIYGYTF
TRBD1	TRBV4-2	TRBJ1-6	-	TGTGCCAGCAGCCAAGAGGGTCGAGGGGGCAATAATTCACCCCTCCACTTT	CASSQEGRGGNNSPLHF
-	TRBV29-1	TRBJ1-5	-	TGCAGCGTTGCCTCTGCGGATCAGCCCCAGCATTTT	CSVASADQPQHF
TRBD2	TRBV5-1	TRBJ2-1	-	TGCGCCAGCAGCTTGAGAGCCCGGGAGGGGATAGTTAATGAGCAGTTCTTC	CASSLRAREGIVNEQFF
TRBD2	TRBV7-6	TRBJ2-7	-	TGTGCCAGCAGCCAAACTAGCGGGGGCTACGAGCAGTACTTC	CASSQTSGGYEQYF
TRBD2	TRBV4-3	TRBJ2-7	-	TGCGCCAGCAGCCAAGGGCTAGCGGGGGACACCTACGAGCAGTACTTC	CASSQGLAGDTYEQYF
-	TRBV18	TRBJ1-3	-	TGTGCCAGCTCACCAGTCCAGGGGTCTGGAAACACCATATATTTT	CASSPVQGSGNTIYF
TRBD1	TRBV7-3	TRBJ2-7	once	TGTGCCAGCAGCCCGGGGACAGGGAACCACGAGCAGTACTTC	CASSPGTGNHEQYF
TRBD1	TRBV4-3	TRBJ2-7	-	TGCGCCAGCAGCCAAAGGACAGGGGGCTCCAACGAGCAGTACTTC	CASSQRTGGSNEQYF
TRBD1	TRBV12-5	TRBJ2-1	-	TGTGCTAGTGGTTGGACAGGGCAAAGCTCCTACAATGAGCAGTTCTTC	CASGWTGQSSYNEQFF
TRBD1	TRBV7-6	TRBJ1-1	-	TGTGCCAGCAGCCCCCGGGACAGGGGGCGAGCTTTCTTT	CASSPRDRGRAFF
TRBD2	TRBV27	TRBJ2-1	once	TGTGCCAGCCGCCGGACTAGCGGGAGTAATGAGCAGTTCTTC	CASRRTSGSNEQFF
-	TRBV7-2	TRBJ2-7	-	TGTGCCAGCAGCCCGGGATCGATGTGGTACGAGCAGTACTTC	CASSPGSMWYEQYF
-	TRBV27	TRBJ2-7	-	TGTGCCAGTATGAGGGATTCTTCCTACGAGCAGTACTTC	CASMRDSSYEQYF
-	TRBV10-2	TRBJ2-5	-	TGCGCCAGCAGTGCAGGACAGCAAGAGACCCAGTACTTC	CASSAGQQETQYF